This T cell receptor (beta chain) derives from a study of shared clonotypes between healthy human individuals. Notes on the study in general: Naive subsets, compared against memory subsets, generally had larger estimated richness values.

This clone showed up just once. Its antigen is still unknown. Several immunoSEQ plates received, in even portions, the genomic DNA of each subset. Around 200 ng DNA, tens of thousands of T cell genomes, went into each sorted-subset replicate PCR. Profiled with immunoSEQ multiplex PCR; TCRdb holds only in-frame clones, not every one. The sample records about 530,000 clones, approximately 95% being singletons. Negatively enriched CD4+ T cells were divided by CD45RA into naive and memory. The CDR3 sequence is 16 residues long. The V gene's germline CDR1 is KGHSH and CDR2 LQKENI. Trimming took off 3 bases at V and 1 base at J, with 15 bases between the two ends.

The sample taken for sequencing was naive CD4+ T cells sorted from blood. Regarding subset: CD45RA+ positively selected. The clonotype was recovered from a woman in her 30s in good health. The chain couples TRBV18 to TRBJ1-1; perhaps TRBD1 as D (6 bases). CDR3 in DNA: TGTGCCAGCTCACCTTTGGGGGAAGGGGGGAACACTGAAGCTTTCTTT. It specifies CASSPLGEGGNTEAFF.